In this sample, the clone carrying this TCR beta chain turned up a few times. These data belong to a study of blood T cell repertoires in COVID-19. V was trimmed by 3 bases and J by 10 bases, leaving 12 bases between them. Germline values: CDR1 LNHDA, CDR2 SQIVND (reference sequence). This CDR3 is 12 amino acids long. Per the authors' pipeline: Reference gene primers were amplified, and this amplification served to estimate nucleated cell counts. TCRdb's copy holds only in-frame clones and misses some; the assay was immunoSEQ multiplex PCR. V and J calls and clone size are given by that table; D and trimming were obtained from the DNA. Of tens of thousands of clones in the sample, 80% to 95% were seen once.

The clonotype comes from a human donor in a cohort sampled during active COVID-19. Sequencing used peripheral blood. The rearrangement links TRBV19 to TRBJ1-1; D remains unclear. The CDR3 here is CASSMGGYRAFF. For the CDR3, the DNA is TGTGCCAGTAGTATGGGAGGGTACCGAGCTTTCTTT.